The sequence of this TCR beta chain was determined in a study of technical replicates of blood from several donors. V was clipped by 9 bases and J by 2 bases, with 8 bases between them. CDR1 SNHLY and CDR2 FYNNEI come from the germline V gene. This CDR3 is built from 12 residues. Sequencing used immunoSEQ multiplex PCR; TCRdb keeps in-frame clones, though not all of them. The table lists over 80,000 clones, approximately 96% of them singletons. Sequencing used T cells isolated from PBMCs. This clonotype was obtained from a human donor in good health. The V gene is TRBV2, the J gene TRBJ1-3; D gene unclear. In nucleotides, the CDR3 is TGTGCCAGTGGAGGTCCTGGAAACACCATATATTTT. It is translated as CASGGPGNTIYF.